These 2 T cell receptor beta chains came from one sample sequenced in a study of blood T cell repertoires in COVID-19. Sequencing used immunoSEQ multiplex PCR; TCRdb keeps in-frame clones, though not all of them. The sample lists under 300,000 clones; 86% were seen once. Sequenced sample: peripheral blood. These receptors were obtained from a woman aged 25 to 39 with active or convalescent COVID-19.

The chain recombines TRBV27 with TRBJ2-7; 7 positions match TRBD2. Germline values: CDR1 MNHEY, CDR2 SMNVEV (reference sequence). V shed 8 bases, J shed 6 bases, and the junction held 13 bases outside the gene matches. The CDR3 spans 14 residues. For the CDR3, the DNA is TGTGCCAGCGAAACCTTGGGGGGGACCCGCGAGCAGTACTTC. Its translation is CASETLGGTREQYF.

The V call is TRBV4-3, the J call TRBJ1-3; no clear D. The CDR3 length is 13 residues. Trimming took 0 bases from V and 6 from J, leaving 6 bases between them. The V gene's germline CDR1 is LGHNA and CDR2 YSLEER. The CDR3 reads CASSQDSLNTIYF. The DNA of the CDR3 is TGCGCCAGCAGCCAAGACTCTCTAAACACCATATATTTT.